The TCR beta chain described here comes from a study of beta chain features in type 1 diabetes. General study points: Patients with Type 1 diabetes showed moderately but significantly shorter TCRB CDR3s in all four CD4+ subsets.

In the case of this clone: Its matching antigen is unknown.

J was trimmed by 5 bases and V by 2 bases; bases with no gene match: 6. Germline CDR1 reads MNHNY; CDR2 reads SVGAGI (reference sequence). The CDR3 is made up of 15 amino acids. Since all of the isolated RNA was reverse transcribed, expressed TCRB transcripts were what got sequenced. The data were produced by immunoSEQ multiplex PCR, yet TCRdb's version contains in-frame clones alone and is incomplete. This repertoire shows around 160,000 clones, about 8.1% found once; its top ten account for 0.45% to 0.55%. Sequenced material: central memory CD4+ T cells from blood. The rearrangement joins TRBV6-6 to TRBJ2-7; 10 bases match TRBD1. The TCR was taken from a woman aged 18-35 years with type 1 diabetes. The CDR3 nucleotides are TGTGCCAGCAGTTACGGGATTGGGACAGGGGACGAGCAGTACTTC. Amino acids: CASSYGIGTGDEQYF.